The subject of this entry is one TCR beta chain. Its antigen is not identified. One entry per CDR3 protein results from TCRdb running MiXCR on the reads. The sample holds about 310,000 distinct CDR3 sequences; more than 20% are singletons and the top ten take less than 15%. This CDR3 region has 14 residues. Germline lookup yields CDR1 SQVTM and CDR2 ANQGSEA. Trimming shortened V by 3 bases and J by 1 base, and 10 bases separated the two germline ends. This entry is derived from a study of T cell repertoires in cytomegalovirus infection. Whole-study results and caveats: Dominating the ex vivo response were TCR beta clonotypes that were CMV-specific and HLA-C-restricted.

The gene calls are TRBV29-1 and TRBJ1-3; D unclear. Source: cultured PBMCs, taken from culture after CMV antigen stimulation. The TCR was taken from a human donor in good health (CMV status not recorded). Some clones in this sample may be carry-over from other donors' samples. The CDR3 spells CSVEETLSGNTIYF. CDR3 bases: TGCAGCGTTGAGGAGACCCTGTCTGGAAACACCATATATTTT.